This T cell receptor (beta chain) was obtained from a study of T-cell reconstitution after alpha-beta-depleted transplantation in children. V shed 7 bases and J shed 9 bases, with 18 bases lying between them. The V gene's germline CDR1 is MNHEY and CDR2 SMNVEV (reference sequence). This CDR3 comprises 14 residues. There are a few counts of this clonotype. A library of TCRbeta sequences, prepared with unique molecular identifiers, was generated. In TCRdb, the PCR reads were re-called with MiXCR into one record per CDR3 protein. The sample holds about 830,000 distinct CDR3 sequences, about 16% seen once.

The gene calls are TRBV27 and TRBJ1-4; the D gene is possibly TRBD1 (5 bases). This sequence originates from a male patient aged 5 to 17 who had a stem cell transplant for acute lymphoblastic leukemia, so the T cells may come from the graft donor. Source: PBMCs, mostly from graft donor cells, taken 360 days after TCRalphabeta/CD19-depleted stem cell transplant. CDR3: CASTSGREFKKLFF. The CDR3 DNA follows: TGTGCCAGCACGTCGGGGCGGGAGTTTAAAAAACTGTTTTTT.